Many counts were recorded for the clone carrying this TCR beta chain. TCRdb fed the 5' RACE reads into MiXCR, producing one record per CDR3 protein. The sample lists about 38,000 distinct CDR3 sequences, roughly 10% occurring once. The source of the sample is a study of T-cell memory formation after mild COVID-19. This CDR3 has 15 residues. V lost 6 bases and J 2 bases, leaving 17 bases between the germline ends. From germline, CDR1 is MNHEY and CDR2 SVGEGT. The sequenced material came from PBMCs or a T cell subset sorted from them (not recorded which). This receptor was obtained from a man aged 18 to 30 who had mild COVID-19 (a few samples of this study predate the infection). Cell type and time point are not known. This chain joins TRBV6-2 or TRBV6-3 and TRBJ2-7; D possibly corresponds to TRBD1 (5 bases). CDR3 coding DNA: TGTGCCAGCAGATCCGGACATCGACTCCCCTACGAGCAGTACGTC. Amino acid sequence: CASRSGHRLPYEQYV.